Listed below are T cell receptor beta chains from one sample, sequenced in a study of CD8+CD57+ T cells in acquired aplastic anemia. MiXCR, applied by TCRdb to the reads, yields one record per CDR3 protein. Of around 210,000 distinct CDR3 sequences listed, 65% are singletons. Sequenced material: sorted CD4+, CD8+, or CD8+CD57+ T cells (not recorded which) from PBMCs. The receptors were sampled from a human donor with aplastic anemia. Each CDR3 is given with its conserved first and last residue. D genes are given only for firm matches. Size is omitted from some rows. Given values are once, few, many or a class for expanded clones.

>TRBV2|NA|NA|TRBJ2-7
TGTGCCAGCAGCCCGACGGGCAGGGGGGCCTACGAGCAGTACTTC
CASSPTGRGAYEQYF
>TRBV24-1|NA|NA|TRBJ2-1
TGTGCCACCAGTGATTTTCGGGATTCAGGGCTAAATGAGCAGTTCTTC
CATSDFRDSGLNEQFF
>TRBV19|NA|NA|TRBJ2-1
TGTGCCAGTAGTGCCGGTCAAGTTGGCAATGAGCAGTTCTTC
CASSAGQVGNEQFF
>TRBV20-1|few|NA|TRBJ2-7
TGCAGTGCTCCTTCCCCAGGCGGTCTCTACGAGCAGTACTTC
CSAPSPGGLYEQYF
>TRBV24-1|NA|NA|TRBJ1-2
TGTGGCACCGGGGCGAACTATGGCTATACCTTC
CGTGANYGYTF
>TRBV29-1|NA|NA|TRBJ2-5
TGCAGCGTTGAAGATGCCTGGGACCAAGAGACCCAGTACTTC
CSVEDAWDQETQYF
>TRBV15|few|NA|TRBJ2-5
TGTGCCACCAGCAGACCTGACGGACCAAGGACCCAGTACTTC
CATSRPDGPRTQYF
>TRBV7-3|NA|TRBD1|TRBJ1-6
TGTGCCAGCAGTGGAGGCCAGGGGGCAAATAATTCACCCCTCCACTTT
CASSGGQGANNSPLHF
>TRBV24-1|few|TRBD2|TRBJ2-7
TGTGCCACCAGTGTGGGGGGGAAGGAGCAGTACTTC
CATSVGGKEQYF
>TRBV5-1|NA|TRBD2|TRBJ2-3
TGCGCCAGCAGCTTGGCTCCTAGCGGGGGCCCCACAGATACGCAGTATTTT
CASSLAPSGGPTDTQYF
>TRBV4-2|NA|TRBD1|TRBJ2-1
TGTGCCAGCAGCTTGAGGACAGGGAGTCGGAATGAGCAGTTCTTC
CASSLRTGSRNEQFF
>TRBV5-6|NA|NA|TRBJ2-5
TGTGCCACACAAAGGGGAGAGGAGACCCAGTACTTC
CATQRGEETQYF
>TRBV12-3/TRBV12-4|few|NA|TRBJ2-7
TGTGCCAGCAGTTCTACCCTCAATGTCCCGGAGCAGTACTTC
CASSSTLNVPEQYF
>TRBV24-1|NA|TRBD1|TRBJ2-2
TGTGCCACCAGTGCACAATCAGGGGGTTATACCGGGGAGCTGCTTTTT
CATSAQSGGYTGELLF
>TRBV19|NA|TRBD1|TRBJ1-1
TGTGCCAGTAGTATCAGGGGGAGCGAAACTGAAGCTTTCTTT
CASSIRGSETEAFF
>TRBV15|NA|TRBD1|TRBJ2-7
TGTGCCACCAGCAGAGGGACAGGGGGTAACGAGCAGTACTTC
CATSRGTGGNEQYF
>TRBV7-9|once|TRBD1|TRBJ1-2
TGTGCCAGCAGCTTGGGGGACAGATTCAACTATGGCTACACCTTC
CASSLGDRFNYGYTF
>TRBV9|NA|NA|TRBJ1-6
TGTGCCAGCAGCGTAGCATGGACAGTTAATTCACCCCTCCACTTT
CASSVAWTVNSPLHF
>TRBV12-5|once|TRBD1|TRBJ2-3
TGTGCTAGTGGACGAGGACAGGGCACAGATACGCAGTATTTT
CASGRGQGTDTQYF
>TRBV24-1|NA|NA|TRBJ2-7
TGTGCCACCAGTGATTTCCGCAGGGCCCCCTGCGAGCAGTACTTC
CATSDFRRAPCEQYF
>TRBV19|NA|TRBD2|TRBJ2-5
TGTGCCAGTAGTACCCGACTAGCGGGAGGAAGAGAGACCCAGTACTTC
CASSTRLAGGRETQYF
>TRBV6-1|NA|NA|TRBJ1-2
TGTGCCAGCAGTGAAGCTAGGGAGGGCCAAGGCTACACCTTC
CASSEAREGQGYTF
>TRBV7-2|NA|TRBD2|TRBJ2-7
TGTGCCAGCAGCCGTAGCGGGAGATCCTACGAGCAGTACTTC
CASSRSGRSYEQYF
>TRBV7-8|many|TRBD2|TRBJ2-1
TGTGCCAGCAGCTTCCCCAGCAGGATCACTAGCGGGGGGGTATCCTACAATGAGCAGTTCTTC
CASSFPSRITSGGVSYNEQFF
>TRBV5-1|many|NA|TRBJ1-4
TGCGCCAGCAGCTTAGATTGGGTGGATGAAAAACTGTTTTTT
CASSLDWVDEKLFF
>TRBV20-1|many|NA|TRBJ2-2
TGCAGTGCTTCACGAGAAAACACCGGGGAGCTGTTTTTT
CSASRENTGELFF
>TRBV7-8|NA|NA|TRBJ2-1
TGTGCCAGCAGCTTAGGTTCGCGGCTTACTAATGAGCAGTTCTTC
CASSLGSRLTNEQFF
>TRBV5-1|NA|NA|TRBJ1-1
TGCGCCAGCAGTAGGATGGGGGCGGGCACTGAAGCTTTCTTT
CASSRMGAGTEAFF
>TRBV5-4|NA|NA|TRBJ1-2
TGTGCCAGCACCGGGCCGGGACGGAACTATGGCTACACCTTC
CASTGPGRNYGYTF
>TRBV25-1|many|NA|TRBJ1-2
TGTGCCAGCAGAATGGGTCACGGCTACACCTTC
CASRMGHGYTF
>TRBV5-1|NA|TRBD1|TRBJ2-3
TGCGCCAGCAGCTGGGCGACAGGGGCCCTAGTAGATACGCAGTATTTT
CASSWATGALVDTQYF
>TRBV20-1|few|NA|TRBJ2-7
TGCAGTGCTTCACAGGGAAACTACGAGCAGTACTTC
CSASQGNYEQYF
>TRBV7-9|once|NA|TRBJ1-2
TGTGCCAGCAGCTTAGTCCAGGGTAGGAGCGATGGCTACACCTTC
CASSLVQGRSDGYTF
>TRBV9|NA|TRBD1|TRBJ1-2
TGTGCCAGCAGCGCAGAAGGACAGGGGGGTGGCGGCTACACCTTC
CASSAEGQGGGGYTF
>TRBV7-6|NA|NA|TRBJ2-1
TGTGCCAGCAGCTTGCGACTTAACTCCTACAATGAGCAGTTCTTC
CASSLRLNSYNEQFF
>TRBV12-5|few|NA|TRBJ1-6
TGTGCTAGTGGCTACGGGGATAATTCACCCCTCCACTTT
CASGYGDNSPLHF
>TRBV9|NA|NA|TRBJ1-6
TGTGCCAGCAGCGATCAGCCCGGGAATTCACCCCTCCACTTT
CASSDQPGNSPLHF
>TRBV5-5|NA|NA|TRBJ2-6
TGTGCCAGCAGCTTGGACAGGCCGGTGGGAGGGGCCAACGTCCTGACTTTC
CASSLDRPVGGANVLTF
>TRBV7-9|NA|NA|TRBJ1-6
TGTGCCAGCAGCGCCGACGGCAATTCACCCCTCCACTTT
CASSADGNSPLHF
>TRBV2|NA|NA|TRBJ1-5
TGTGCCAGCAGTGAAAGGATTAACCTCCAGGGGCCCCAGCATTTT
CASSERINLQGPQHF
>TRBV24-1|few|TRBD2|TRBJ2-1
TGTGCCACCAGTGACCCTAGCGGGGGCTCCTACAATGAGCAGTTCTTC
CATSDPSGGSYNEQFF
>TRBV6-8|NA|NA|TRBJ2-5
TGTGCCAGCAGTTACTTCGGAGAAGCTAGGGAGACCCAGTACTTC
CASSYFGEARETQYF
>TRBV6-5|NA|NA|TRBJ2-1
TGTGCCAGCAGTTACTCGAACAATGAGCAGTTCTTC
CASSYSNNEQFF
>TRBV25-1|NA|NA|TRBJ2-7
TGTGCCAGCAGTGGCCGGGACTCGCGGGTTTACGAGCAGTACTTC
CASSGRDSRVYEQYF
>TRBV7-9|NA|TRBD1|TRBJ1-6
TGTGCCAGCAGCACGGGACAGGGGGGTTCACCCCTCCACTTT
CASSTGQGGSPLHF
>TRBV19|NA|TRBD1|TRBJ1-1
TGTGCCAGTGGGGACAGGAACACTGAAGCTTTCTTT
CASGDRNTEAFF